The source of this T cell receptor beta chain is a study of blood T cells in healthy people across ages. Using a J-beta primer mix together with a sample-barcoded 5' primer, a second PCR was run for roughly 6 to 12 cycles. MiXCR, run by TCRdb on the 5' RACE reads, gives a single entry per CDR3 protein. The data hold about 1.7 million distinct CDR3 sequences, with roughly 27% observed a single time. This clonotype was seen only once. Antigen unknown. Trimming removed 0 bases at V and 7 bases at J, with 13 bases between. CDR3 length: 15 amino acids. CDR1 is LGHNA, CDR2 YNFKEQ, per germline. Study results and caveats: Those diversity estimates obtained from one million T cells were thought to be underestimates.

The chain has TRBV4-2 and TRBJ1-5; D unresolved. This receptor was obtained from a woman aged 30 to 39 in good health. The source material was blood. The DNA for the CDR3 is TGTGCCAGCAGCCAAGAGGGTGGTGGGTCCCAGCCCCAGCATTTT. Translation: CASSQEGGGSQPQHF.